This T cell receptor (beta chain) was captured by sequencing in a study of blood T cells in healthy people across ages. PBMCs numbering at least 6 million were isolated per sample. Using a J-beta primer mix together with a sample-barcoded 5' primer, a second PCR was run for roughly 7 to 11 cycles. TCRdb reprocessed the 5' RACE reads with MiXCR, giving one entry per CDR3 protein. The sample holds roughly 730,000 distinct CDR3 sequences, roughly three fifths seen once. This clonotype appeared a single time. Its antigen is undetermined. Study outcomes and limitations: Not knowing donor CMV status may have confounded expanded clonotype changes. More naive CD4+ cells and higher diversity marked long-lived donors relative to aged donors.

The sequenced sample consisted of blood. The source of this sequence is a man between 35 and 55 years old in good health.

The CDR3 DNA reads as TGTGCCAGCAGTCGCGGCCCGACTAGCGGATACACAGATACGCAGTATTTT. As protein: CASSRGPTSGYTDTQYF. This chain links TRBV12-3 or TRBV12-4 with TRBJ2-3; 9 nucleotides align to TRBD2. This CDR3 contains 17 residues. V was clipped by 5 bases and J by 2 bases; unmatched bases: 11.